This TCR beta chain was profiled in a study of molecular identifiers for immune sequencing clone quantification. TCRdb fed the PCR reads into MiXCR, producing one record per CDR3 protein. The data show tens of thousands of distinct CDR3 sequences, about 24% seen once. Whole-study findings and limits: Barcodes shared by identical TCR molecules could lead to underestimated sizes of highly expanded clones.

This clonotype has ten or more counts. What it recognizes is unknown. CDR3 length equals 16 residues. V shed 0 bases and J shed 2 bases, with 15 bases lying between them. Germline V gene lookup returns CDR1 SGDLS and CDR2 YYNGEE. What was sequenced was naive CD8+ T cells from blood, with Jurkat cell RNA spiked in. Described subset: FACS-sorted CD8+CD4-CCR7+CD45RA+ naive T cells. The clonotype was recovered from a human donor in good health. Some libraries in this study had Jurkat cell RNA spiked in. The chain uses TRBV9 and TRBJ2-7, with no clear D. The CDR3 loop reads CASSVDMARGTYEQYF. The CDR3 DNA sequence: TGTGCCAGCAGCGTAGATATGGCTAGAGGCACCTACGAGCAGTACTTC.